This T cell receptor beta chain was observed in a study of neoadjuvant nivolumab and ipilimumab in lung cancer. Across the whole study: Nivolumab 3 mg/kg was given days 1, 15 and 29, plus ipilimumab 1 mg/kg day 1 in combination.

Findings and limits, study-wide: TCR sequencing covered a small number of samples.

This CDR3 has 13 amino acids. The germline V gene encodes CDR1 KGHSH and CDR2 LQKENI. V dropped 3 bases and J dropped 6 bases, with 9 bases sitting between them. This clone was picked up a small number of times. What it binds is not known. Clones were read by immunoSEQ multiplex PCR, and TCRdb kept only the in-frame ones, dropping some. The table includes around 10,000 clones, 81% detected once. The sequence was obtained from an adult with non-small cell lung cancer. J is TRBJ2-1 and V is TRBV18, with D possibly TRBD2 on 5 matching bases. The material sequenced was peripheral blood, taken before neoadjuvant nivolumab, alone or with ipilimumab. The CDR3 spells CASSPPEGNEQFF. CDR3 sequence (DNA): TGTGCCAGCTCACCCCCTGAGGGCAATGAGCAGTTCTTC.